This is a list of T cell receptor beta chains from one sample in a study of T cell responses to AZD1222 COVID-19 vaccine. Profiled with immunoSEQ multiplex PCR; TCRdb holds only in-frame clones, not every one. The data hold more than 100,000 clones, with about nine tenths observed a single time. Sequencing was performed on peripheral blood, taken on day 0 of AZD1222 vaccination. These receptor sequences come from an adult in good health. Both conserved end residues are part of each CDR3. Fields, in order: CDR3 protein, CDR3 DNA, J gene, D gene, clone size, V gene. D genes are given only for firm matches. Not every row has a clone size; where given, it reads once, few, many or a size class.

CDR3: CAWNIGWGEAFF
DNA: TGTGCCTGGAATATCGGATGGGGTGAAGCTTTCTTT
J: TRBJ1-1
D: NA
size: few
V: TRBV30

CDR3: CASSLLGTGTADTQYF
DNA: TGTGCCAGCAGCTTACTCGGGACGGGGACGGCAGATACGCAGTATTTT
J: TRBJ2-3
D: NA
size: NA
V: TRBV13

CDR3: CASTRDRDTGELFF
DNA: TGTGCCAGTACCCGGGACAGGGACACCGGGGAGCTGTTTTTT
J: TRBJ2-2
D: TRBD1
size: NA
V: TRBV19

CDR3: CASSEGPGRTEAFF
DNA: TGCGCCAGCAGTGAGGGACCAGGGCGGACTGAAGCTTTCTTT
J: TRBJ1-1
D: NA
size: NA
V: TRBV10-2

CDR3: CASRRGLAGHTDTQYF
DNA: TGTGCCAGCAGGAGGGGACTAGCGGGCCACACAGATACGCAGTATTTT
J: TRBJ2-3
D: TRBD2
size: NA
V: TRBV2

CDR3: CASSITAGPYEQYF
DNA: TGTGCCAGTAGTATAACCGCAGGACCCTACGAGCAGTACTTC
J: TRBJ2-7
D: NA
size: NA
V: TRBV19

CDR3: CASSQWQGMGSNSPLHF
DNA: TGCGCCAGCAGCCAATGGCAGGGGATGGGGAGTAATTCACCCCTCCACTTT
J: TRBJ1-6
D: NA
size: NA
V: TRBV4-1

CDR3: CASSEAPPQGNQPQHF
DNA: TGTGCCAGCAGTGAAGCTCCCCCACAGGGGAATCAGCCCCAGCATTTT
J: TRBJ1-5
D: TRBD1
size: NA
V: TRBV2

CDR3: CASSLGRGSGNTIYF
DNA: TGTGCCAGCAGCCTTGGGAGGGGCTCTGGAAACACCATATATTTT
J: TRBJ1-3
D: NA
size: NA
V: TRBV21-1

CDR3: CASSLLGINSPLHF
DNA: TGTGCCAGCAGCTTATTGGGGATTAATTCACCCCTCCACTTT
J: TRBJ1-6
D: NA
size: NA
V: TRBV7-9

CDR3: CASSLRRRAGTEAFF
DNA: TGTGCCAGCAGTTTACGTAGAAGGGCGGGTACTGAAGCTTTCTTT
J: TRBJ1-1
D: NA
size: NA
V: TRBV27

CDR3: CATSRDRGDSPRSGANVLTF
DNA: TGTGCCACCAGCAGAGATAGAGGGGACTCGCCGCGCTCTGGGGCCAACGTCCTGACTTTC
J: TRBJ2-6
D: NA
size: NA
V: TRBV15

CDR3: CASSLSGGLPQHF
DNA: TGTGCCAGCAGTTTGTCCGGAGGCCTGCCCCAGCATTTT
J: TRBJ1-5
D: NA
size: NA
V: TRBV12-3/TRBV12-4

CDR3: CASSPNTEQYF
DNA: TGTGCCAGCAGTCCCAATACCGAGCAGTACTTC
J: TRBJ2-7
D: NA
size: NA
V: TRBV25-1

CDR3: CASSLEGYEQFF
DNA: TGCGCCAGCAGCTTGGAAGGTTATGAGCAGTTCTTC
J: TRBJ2-1
D: NA
size: NA
V: TRBV5-1

CDR3: CASRIAGGALNEQFF
DNA: TGTGCCAGCAGAATAGCGGGAGGGGCCCTGAATGAGCAGTTCTTC
J: TRBJ2-1
D: TRBD2
size: few
V: TRBV6-5

CDR3: CASNSWEGVANEQFF
DNA: TGTGCCAGCAACTCCTGGGAGGGGGTTGCCAATGAGCAGTTCTTC
J: TRBJ2-1
D: NA
size: once
V: TRBV9

CDR3: CASSSVGNQPQHF
DNA: TGTGCCAGCAGTTCAGTGGGCAATCAGCCCCAGCATTTT
J: TRBJ1-5
D: NA
size: NA
V: TRBV28

CDR3: CSASVQGGTNEKLFF
DNA: TGCAGTGCTAGTGTTCAGGGGGGTACTAATGAAAAACTGTTTTTT
J: TRBJ1-4
D: TRBD1
size: NA
V: TRBV20-1

CDR3: CASRGLGHNEQFF
DNA: TGTGCCAGTCGGGGACTAGGCCACAATGAGCAGTTCTTC
J: TRBJ2-1
D: TRBD2
size: NA
V: TRBV25-1

CDR3: CASSPSGTNYGYTF
DNA: TGTGCCAGCAGCCCTTCAGGCACTAACTATGGCTACACCTTC
J: TRBJ1-2
D: NA
size: NA
V: TRBV5-6

CDR3: CATSDAMGQGAHNEQFF
DNA: TGTGCCACCAGTGACGCAATGGGACAGGGGGCGCACAATGAGCAGTTCTTC
J: TRBJ2-1
D: TRBD1
size: NA
V: TRBV24-1

CDR3: CASSFFPGTSGYNEQFF
DNA: TGCGCCAGCAGCTTTTTCCCCGGGACTAGCGGCTACAATGAGCAGTTCTTC
J: TRBJ2-1
D: TRBD2
size: NA
V: TRBV5-1

CDR3: CASSVTQGAGGYTF
DNA: TGTGCCAGCAGCGTCACACAGGGGGCGGGTGGCTACACCTTC
J: TRBJ1-2
D: TRBD1
size: once
V: TRBV9

CDR3: CASSLTADFRSSTEAFF
DNA: TGTGCCAGCAGCTTGACCGCCGATTTTAGGTCGAGCACTGAAGCTTTCTTT
J: TRBJ1-1
D: NA
size: NA
V: TRBV7-2

CDR3: CASSHPTTGSDEQYF
DNA: TGCGCCAGCAGCCACCCAACGACAGGGTCCGACGAGCAGTACTTC
J: TRBJ2-7
D: TRBD1
size: once
V: TRBV4-1

CDR3: CASMRGNQPQHF
DNA: TGTGCCAGTATGCGGGGCAATCAGCCCCAGCATTTT
J: TRBJ1-5
D: NA
size: NA
V: TRBV19

CDR3: CASSDTYNEQFF
DNA: TGCGCCAGCAGTGACACGTACAATGAGCAGTTCTTC
J: TRBJ2-1
D: NA
size: NA
V: TRBV10-1

CDR3: CASSLWVNTGELFF
DNA: TGTGCCAGCAGTTTATGGGTTAACACCGGGGAGCTGTTTTTT
J: TRBJ2-2
D: NA
size: NA
V: TRBV27

CDR3: CASSHGTGGAYEQYF
DNA: TGTGCCAGCAGCCACGGGACAGGGGGAGCCTACGAGCAGTACTTC
J: TRBJ2-7
D: TRBD1
size: NA
V: TRBV11-2

CDR3: CSASRQGNYGYTF
DNA: TGCAGTGCTAGTCGGCAGGGTAACTATGGCTACACCTTC
J: TRBJ1-2
D: NA
size: once
V: TRBV20-1

CDR3: CASSIERRDNQPQHF
DNA: TGTGCCAGTAGTATTGAGAGGAGAGACAATCAGCCCCAGCATTTT
J: TRBJ1-5
D: NA
size: NA
V: TRBV19

CDR3: CASSQGSGRFQYF
DNA: TGTGCCAGCAGCCAAGGTTCCGGGAGGTTTCAGTACTTC
J: TRBJ2-4
D: TRBD2
size: NA
V: TRBV3-1/TRBV3-2

CDR3: CASSFVGQGQPQHF
DNA: TGTGCCAGCAGCTTTGTGGGGCAGGGTCAGCCCCAGCATTTT
J: TRBJ1-5
D: NA
size: NA
V: TRBV7-9

CDR3: CASSLGTSYTEAFF
DNA: TGTGCCAGCAGTTTAGGGACATCCTACACTGAAGCTTTCTTT
J: TRBJ1-1
D: NA
size: NA
V: TRBV28